The 24 T cell receptor beta chains listed next were all sequenced from one sample in a study of blood T cell repertoires in COVID-19 (TCRdb year 2020). Libraries came from the immunoSEQ multiplex PCR assay. TCRdb carries this immuneACCESS record with in-frame sequences only. Its versions omit some clonotypes, under half of them owing to an unresolved V gene in the studies checked, with the rest unexplained. The sample table contains roughly 280,000 clones; only one count was recorded for approximately 85% of them. The top ten constitute approximately 10% of the sample. The sequencing input was peripheral blood. These receptors all come from a woman between 65 and 79 years old with acute or convalescent COVID-19.

V usage is TRBV7-2 and J usage is TRBJ2-1; D is ambiguous. Germline assignment: CDR1 SGHTA and CDR2 FQGNSA. Between the trimmed V and J ends, which lost 5 bases and 6 bases, there was a span of 20 bases. This CDR3 has 16 amino acids. For the CDR3, the DNA is TGTGCCAGCAGCCTCCAAACTATGCAGATTTCCAATGAGCAGTTCTTC. It translates to CASSLQTMQISNEQFF. Using reference TRBV7-2 and TRBJ2-1 for the parts outside the CDR3, the full variable domain is GAGVSQSPSNKVTEKGKDVELRCDPISGHTALYWYRQSLGQGLEFLIYFQGNSAPDKSGLPSDRFSAERTGGSVSTLTIQRTQQEDSAVYLCASSLQTMQISNEQFFGPGTRLTVL.

The rearrangement joins TRBV3-1 (or the pseudogene TRBV3-2) to TRBJ1-1; D is ambiguous. Trimming took off 4 bases at V and 7 bases at J, with 10 bases between the two ends. The length of the CDR3 is 12 residues. Germline CDR1 LGHDT, CDR2 YNNKEL (reference sequence). CDR3 DNA: TGTGCCAGCAGCCCGGTGGGGAGTGAAGCTTTCTTT. It translates to CASSPVGSEAFF.

V and J are TRBV9 and TRBJ2-2, with a possible D match to TRBD1 (6 bases). The CDR3 consists of 16 residues. CDR1 and CDR2 from the germline V gene are SGDLS and YYNGEE. The V end was cut by 1 base, the J end by 4 bases, with 14 bases between. The CDR3 loop is CASSVRGSPGTGELFF. CDR3 sequence (DNA): TGTGCCAGCAGCGTAAGGGGGTCTCCGGGCACCGGGGAGCTGTTTTTT.

The V call is TRBV11-3, the J call TRBJ2-2; D might be TRBD1 (6 bases). Trimming left V 5 bases short and J 3 bases short, with 19 bases between. Germline assignment: CDR1 SGHNT and CDR2 YENEEA. There are 17 residues in the CDR3. The CDR3 loop is CASSARTGNGHTGELFF. In DNA, the CDR3 is TGTGCCAGCAGCGCCCGTACAGGGAACGGGCACACCGGGGAGCTGTTTTTT.

The chain joins TRBV7-9 to TRBJ2-1; TRBD2 matches at 11 bases. The germline V gene encodes CDR1 SEHNR and CDR2 FQNEAQ (reference sequence). Unmatched junction bases numbered 6, after V lost 7 bases and J lost 7 bases. This CDR3 region has 14 residues. CDR3 in amino acids: CASTLAGVGNEQFF. In DNA form, the CDR3 reads TGTGCCAGCACACTAGCGGGGGTTGGTAATGAGCAGTTCTTC.

The chain employs TRBV5-4 and TRBJ2-6; weak D call: TRBD1 (5 bases). CDR3 length: 20 residues. The germline CDR1 and CDR2 sequences are SGHNT and YYREEE (reference sequence). V lost 4 bases and J lost 0, with 23 bases in between. The CDR3 DNA is TGTGCCAGCAGCCCATGGCAGGGTTTGGGTTCGGGCTCTGGGGCCAACGTCCTGACTTTC. Translated, it gives CASSPWQGLGSGSGANVLTF.

The chain employs TRBV27 and TRBJ1-2; D gene uncertain. The CDR3 has 14 amino acids. CDR1 MNHEY and CDR2 SMNVEV come from the germline V gene (reference sequence). V was pared by 6 bases and J by 6 bases, with 17 bases between. CDR3 sequence: CASSLDPAPDGYTF. The DNA for the CDR3 is TGTGCCAGCAGCCTAGATCCCGCGCCCGATGGCTACACCTTC.

The V and J genes are TRBV4-1 and TRBJ1-5; D unclear. V gave up 0 bases and J gave up 3 bases, with 15 bases separating them. In germline, CDR1 is MGHRA, CDR2 YSYEKL. The length of the CDR3 is 17 residues. This chain's CDR3 is CASSQDIFRSDNQPQHF. The DNA of the CDR3 is TGCGCCAGCAGCCAAGATATTTTTAGAAGCGACAATCAGCCCCAGCATTTT.

The chain carries TRBV19 and TRBJ1-1; D gene ambiguous. The CDR3 runs 15 residues. Germline lookup yields CDR1 LNHDA and CDR2 SQIVND (reference sequence). V lost 5 bases and J lost 6, with 19 bases in between. The CDR3 DNA sequence: TGTGCCAGTAGTCCGGGCTGGGGAGGGCAAGCTGAAGCTTTCTTT. Residues: CASSPGWGGQAEAFF.

The V and J genes are TRBV11-1 and TRBJ2-3; no clear D gene. This CDR3 is built from 15 residues. Germline-derived CDR1 and CDR2 are SGHAT and FQDESV (reference sequence). The V end lost 0 bases, the J end lost 1 base, and 8 bases lay between the germline ends. The CDR3, as DNA: TGTGCCAGCAGCTTAGCGACCACAGGCACAGATACGCAGTATTTT. Translating gives CASSLATTGTDTQYF.

J is TRBJ1-3 and V is TRBV6-2 or TRBV6-3, with no clear D. This CDR3 has 16 residues. Looked up from germline, CDR1 is MNHEY and CDR2 is SVGEGT. Trimming stripped 2 bases from V and 0 bases from J, with 11 bases between. Here the CDR3 reads CASSYAQPGSGNTIYF. The CDR3 region has the DNA TGTGCCAGCAGTTACGCTCAGCCGGGCTCTGGAAACACCATATATTTT.

The rearrangement links TRBV19 to TRBJ1-2; D possibly corresponds to TRBD1 (5 bases). The CDR3 length is 15 residues. V gave up 4 bases and J gave up 4 bases, with 16 bases separating them. Germline V CDR1 and CDR2: LNHDA, SQIVND (reference sequence). The CDR3, as DNA: TGTGCCAGTAGTACGTCCGACAGCCCTTTCTATGGCTACACCTTC. This gives the protein CASSTSDSPFYGYTF.

The CDR3 spells CASSFNRYSTGELFF. The CDR3 DNA sequence: TGTGCCAGCAGCTTTAACAGATATTCCACCGGGGAGCTGTTTTTT. V gene TRBV11-3 combines with J gene TRBJ2-2, with D hard to call. Germline-derived CDR1 and CDR2 are SGHNT and YENEEA. This CDR3 is 15 amino acids long. The germline V and J ends were trimmed by 3 bases and 4 bases, with 12 bases remaining between them.

J is TRBJ2-6 and V is TRBV6-5; weak D call: TRBD2 (6 bases). V was clipped by 10 bases and J by 2 bases, with 12 bases between them. This CDR3 spans 14 amino acids. CDR1 and CDR2 from the germline V gene are MNHEY and SVGAGI. The CDR3 region is CATPWRAGANVLTF. As DNA, the CDR3 is TGTGCCACTCCGTGGAGGGCTGGGGCCAACGTCCTGACTTTC.

The genes are TRBV5-1 and TRBJ1-2; maybe TRBD1 (5 bases). The germline V and J ends were trimmed by 2 bases and 4 bases, with 9 bases remaining between them. The CDR3 is made up of 13 amino acids. In germline, CDR1 is SGHRS, CDR2 YFSETQ. CDR3 sequence: CASSFDRLYGYTF. In DNA, the CDR3 is TGCGCCAGCAGCTTCGACAGACTCTATGGCTACACCTTC. The full variable domain, rest sourced from reference TRBV5-1 and TRBJ1-2, is KAGVTQTPRYLIKTRGQQVTLSCSPISGHRSVSWYQQTPGQGLQFLFEYFSETQRNKGNFPGRFSGRQFSNSRSEMNVSTLELGDSALYLCASSFDRLYGYTFGSGTRLTVV.

This clone has just a few counts. Other nucleotide sequences from this sample produce the same CDR3. The rearrangement joins TRBV6-5 to TRBJ1-1; D might be TRBD1 (6 bases). Germline V CDR1 and CDR2: MNHEY, SVGAGI. With 2 bases removed from V and 0 bases from J, the gap between germline ends came to 7 bases. The CDR3 covers 14 residues. This chain's CDR3 is CASSYRGMNTEAFF. The DNA of the CDR3 is TGTGCCAGCAGTTACAGGGGGATGAACACTGAAGCTTTCTTT.

Note on this clone: Mismatch with germline at one junction end may stem from a read error. The chain uses TRBV2 and TRBJ2-3; maybe TRBD1 (5 bases). The CDR3 has 14 residues. Germline V CDR1 and CDR2: SNHLY, FYNNEI. The CDR3 region has the DNA TGTGCCAGCAGCGCTCGACAGTTCACAGAAACGCAGTATTTT. This codes for CASSARQFTETQYF.

For this clone: Other DNA sequences in the same sample also yield this CDR3. The chain combines TRBV19 with TRBJ1-1, with 7 bases identical to TRBD1. The CDR3 runs 14 residues. V was pared by 5 bases and J by 1 base, with 4 bases of the junction left unmatched. The V gene's germline CDR1 is LNHDA and CDR2 SQIVND (reference sequence). The chain's CDR3 is CASSHRGGNTEAFF. CDR3 sequence (DNA): TGTGCCAGTAGTCACAGGGGTGGGAACACTGAAGCTTTCTTT.

The chain links TRBV28 to TRBJ2-7, with D hard to call. The CDR3 covers 15 residues. From germline, CDR1 is MDHEN and CDR2 SYDVKM. The V gene lost 2 bases and the J gene lost 2 bases, with 13 bases spanning the gap. The CDR3 DNA follows: TGTGCCAGCAGTTTAGTATCGCTCGGTGCCTACGAGCAGTACTTC. Encoded protein: CASSLVSLGAYEQYF.

This rearrangement joins TRBV5-4 to TRBJ2-3, with 7 nucleotides matching TRBD1. Trimming at V came to 1 base and at J to 1 base, leaving 3 bases not matched to a gene. CDR3 length: 15 residues. Germline values: CDR1 SGHNT, CDR2 YYREEE (reference sequence). The DNA of the CDR3 is TGTGCCAGCAGCTTGCGGGACAGAGGCACAGATACGCAGTATTTT. The encoded protein is CASSLRDRGTDTQYF.

V is TRBV5-6 and J is TRBJ1-2, with D possibly being TRBD1 (6 bases). CDR1 SGHDT and CDR2 YYEEEE come from the germline V gene. There are 19 residues in the CDR3. V lost 6 bases and J lost 0, with 27 bases in between. As DNA, the CDR3 is TGTGCCAGCACCACGCAACTCTTTATATTACAGGGCGCTAACTATGGCTACACCTTC. It encodes CASTTQLFILQGANYGYTF.

This chain uses TRBV2 with TRBJ2-5; D is possibly TRBD1 (6 bases). CDR1 is SNHLY and CDR2 is FYNNEI in the germline V gene. V dropped 8 bases and J dropped 7 bases, with 14 bases sitting between them. The CDR3 is made up of 12 amino acids. CDR3 loop: CASGGEGWTQYF. The CDR3 DNA reads as TGTGCCAGCGGGGGCGAGGGGTGGACCCAGTACTTC.

The V gene is TRBV5-6, the J gene TRBJ2-2, with TRBD1 identical over 8 bases. The V gene end was trimmed by 4 bases and the J gene end by 3 bases; junction bases not matched to a gene: 8. This CDR3 spans 16 amino acids. From germline, CDR1 is SGHDT and CDR2 YYEEEE. CDR3 loop: CASSPGRGQDTGELFF. The CDR3 DNA sequence: TGTGCCAGCAGCCCCGGCCGGGGACAGGACACCGGGGAGCTGTTTTTT.

The chain employs TRBV7-8 and TRBJ2-7; 8 nucleotides line up with TRBD1. The V gene end was trimmed by 6 bases and the J gene end by 7 bases; junction bases not matched to a gene: 14. Germline assignment: CDR1 SGHVS and CDR2 FQNEAQ. The CDR3 length is 15 residues. The CDR3 loop reads CASSLGRGRSREQYF. The DNA for the CDR3 is TGTGCCAGCAGTTTGGGCAGGGGGCGTTCTCGGGAGCAGTACTTC.